The 18 T cell receptor beta chains reported below all come from one sample, sequenced in a study of blood T cell repertoires in COVID-19. Sequencing was performed with immunoSEQ multiplex PCR; in TCRdb, only in-frame clones are kept and a portion is missing. The sample consists of hundreds of thousands of clones, more than 75% of them appearing once. The specimen sequenced was peripheral blood. These receptors all stem from a young woman who had recovered from COVID-19.

The chain recombines TRBV7-2 with TRBJ2-3; 9 bases map to TRBD1. The V and J ends lost 3 bases and 4 bases, in that order; junction bases with no gene match: 2. CDR3 length: 14 residues. The germline gives CDR1 SGHTA, CDR2 FQGNSA. CDR3: CASSFGTGPDTQYF. CDR3 in DNA: TGTGCCAGCAGCTTCGGGACAGGGCCAGATACGCAGTATTTT.

Only a few counts were recorded for this clone. This chain uses TRBV18 with TRBJ2-1; 8 positions match TRBD2. V lost 2 bases and J lost 0; bases outside the gene matches: 6. The CDR3 extends over 17 amino acids. CDR1 and CDR2 from the germline V gene are KGHSH and LQKENI. Written as DNA, the CDR3 is TGTGCCAGCTCACCAGATGTTAGCGGGATCTCCTACAATGAGCAGTTCTTC. It yields the protein CASSPDVSGISYNEQFF. Complete variable domain (other parts from reference TRBV18 and TRBJ2-1): NAGVMQNPRHLVRRRGQEARLRCSPMKGHSHVYWYRQLPEEGLKFMVYLQKENIIDESGMPKERFSAEFPKEGPSILRIQQVVRGDSAAYFCASSPDVSGISYNEQFFGPGTRLTVL.

The V call is TRBV4-1, the J call TRBJ2-3; 8 nucleotides line up with TRBD2. J lost 3 bases, V lost 3 bases, and 23 bases had no gene match. The CDR3 contains 21 residues. The V gene's germline CDR1 is MGHRA and CDR2 YSYEKL. CDR3 DNA sequence: TGCGCCAGCAGCCATCCTCGGGGGGGTATATCGGGCGGGAGAAGTACAGATACGCAGTATTTT. Its protein product is CASSHPRGGISGGRSTDTQYF.

The V gene is TRBV6-2 or TRBV6-3, the J gene TRBJ2-1; 7 bases line up with TRBD1. V lost 2 bases, J lost 5 bases, and 12 bases stayed unmatched. Germline values: CDR1 MNHEY, CDR2 SVGEGT. The CDR3 consists of 17 residues. The CDR3 DNA is TGTGCCAGCAGTTACAAGCACGCAGGGGGAGTTGACAATGAGCAGTTCTTC. This encodes CASSYKHAGGVDNEQFF.

This clone appeared once. The chain has TRBV27 and TRBJ1-3, with TRBD1 matching 7 bases. Trimming cost V 5 bases and J 0 bases; bases outside gene matches: 7. This CDR3 is built from 16 residues. Germline V lookup: CDR1 MNHEY, CDR2 SMNVEV (reference sequence). In nucleotides, the CDR3 is TGTGCCAGCAGTCCGCGACAGGGCCTCTCTGGAAACACCATATATTTT. It translates to CASSPRQGLSGNTIYF.

This sequence joins TRBV12-5 and TRBJ2-5; no firm D call. CDR3 length: 11 residues. Trimming pared 6 bases from V and 7 bases from J, leaving 9 bases between. Germline CDR1 reads LGHNT; CDR2 reads FRNRAP. The CDR3 coding sequence is TGTGCTAGTGGCCCCGCAGGGACCCAGTACTTC. It is translated as CASGPAGTQYF.

The table lists this clone with a few counts. CDR3: CASSEAGVNYEQYV. The CDR3 DNA reads TGTGCCAGCAGTGAAGCAGGGGTAAACTACGAGCAGTACGTC. The rearrangement joins TRBV6-1 to TRBJ2-7; D may be TRBD1 (5 bases). The V gene lost 0 bases and the J gene lost 3 bases, with 9 bases spanning the gap. Germline V gene data show CDR1 as MNHNS and CDR2 as SASEGT. This CDR3 spans 14 amino acids.

CDR3 sequence: CASSATGERNEQFF. The CDR3 coding sequence is TGTGCCAGCAGCGCCACAGGGGAACGTAATGAGCAGTTCTTC. This chain uses TRBV7-2 with TRBJ2-1, with 7 bases fitting TRBD1. The V segment lost 5 bases and the J segment 7 bases; nucleotides outside the gene matches: 8. Germline values: CDR1 SGHTA, CDR2 FQGNSA. The CDR3 totals 14 residues.

J is TRBJ2-3 and V is TRBV7-6; the match to TRBD1 covers 8 bases. This CDR3 has 16 amino acids. Germline values: CDR1 SGHVS, CDR2 FNYEAQ. V gave up 3 bases and J gave up 2 bases; unmatched junction bases: 7. The chain's CDR3 is CASSFRTGPATDTQYF. CDR3 sequence (DNA): TGTGCCAGCAGCTTTCGGACAGGGCCGGCCACAGATACGCAGTATTTT.

V and J are TRBV6-5 and TRBJ1-2, with 10 bases fitting TRBD1. Trimming cost V 2 bases and J 6 bases; bases outside gene matches: 3. The CDR3 has 14 residues. In germline, CDR1 is MNHEY, CDR2 SVGAGI. CDR3 residues: CASSYTGQGDGYTF. In DNA, the CDR3 is TGTGCCAGCAGTTACACCGGACAGGGGGATGGCTACACCTTC.

CDR3 DNA: TGTGCCACCGGGACTAGCGGGAGGGCCGGACAAGAGACCCAGTACTTC. Translating it yields CATGTSGRAGQETQYF. The gene calls are TRBV10-3 and TRBJ2-5, with 16 positions matching TRBD2. This CDR3 is 16 amino acids long. CDR1 is ENHRY, CDR2 SYGVKD, per germline. Trimming took 10 bases from V and 2 from J; bases not matched to a gene: 7.

Note on this clone: At one boundary the junction diverges from the germline segment, which might be a read error. The chain is built from TRBV2 and TRBJ2-3; 7 bases fit TRBD1. Looked up from germline, CDR1 is SNHLY and CDR2 is FYNNEI. The CDR3 has 16 residues. The DNA for the CDR3 is TGTGCCAGCAATGAACAGGGGAGAATTAGCACAGATACGCAGTATTTT. This gives the protein CASNEQGRISTDTQYF.

CDR3 protein: CASSRGSSGNTIYF. In DNA, the CDR3 is TGTGCCAGCAGCCGGGGGAGCTCTGGAAACACCATATATTTT. This sequence joins TRBV9 and TRBJ1-3; tentatively, D is TRBD1 (5 bases). Trimming took off 4 bases at V and 0 bases at J, with 8 bases between the two ends. CDR1 and CDR2 (germline): SGDLS, YYNGEE. The CDR3 is 14 amino acids.

The V and J genes are TRBV29-1 and TRBJ1-2; 9 nucleotides match TRBD1. The trim removed 4 bases at V and 6 bases at J, leaving 3 bases unmatched. This CDR3 comprises 12 residues. The germline CDR1 and CDR2 sequences are SQVTM and ANQGSEA. CDR3 coding DNA: TGCAGCGTTGCGGGACAGGGAGATGGCTACACCTTC. Protein: CSVAGQGDGYTF.

This sequence joins TRBV10-3 and TRBJ2-7, with D possibly TRBD1 on 6 matching bases. The CDR3 runs to 14 residues. V was trimmed by 10 bases and J by 6 bases, leaving 22 bases between them. CDR1 and CDR2 (germline): ENHRY, SYGVKD. Written as DNA, the CDR3 is TGTGCCACCAGGGTGGACAGTACCTCCATCGAGCAGTACGTC. It yields the protein CATRVDSTSIEQYV.

The genes are TRBV6-5 and TRBJ1-2; no clear D gene. V was trimmed by 3 bases and J by 0 bases, leaving 8 bases between them. CDR1 and CDR2 (germline): MNHEY, SVGAGI. The CDR3 spans 14 residues. In DNA form, the CDR3 reads TGTGCCAGCAGTTATGACGGAGCTAACTATGGCTACACCTTC. This gives the protein CASSYDGANYGYTF.

The chain employs TRBV7-6 and TRBJ2-1; the D gene is possibly TRBD1 (6 bases). CDR1 and CDR2 (germline): SGHVS, FNYEAQ. Trimming pared 5 bases from V and 4 bases from J, leaving 18 bases between. The CDR3 consists of 16 residues. Written as DNA, the CDR3 is TGTGCCAGCAGCCCGACAGGACGGCTAGAATACAATGAGCAGTTCTTC. It codes for CASSPTGRLEYNEQFF.

The rearrangement links TRBV11-2 to TRBJ2-7; 8 bases are a match to TRBD2. The germline V gene has CDR1 SGHAT and CDR2 FQNNGV. Unmatched junction bases numbered 7, after V lost 6 bases and J lost 3 bases. The CDR3 consists of 14 residues. CDR3 nucleotide sequence: TGTGCCAGCAGACCCACCGGGACTAGCTACGAGCAGTACGTC. As protein: CASRPTGTSYEQYV.